The 4 T cell receptor beta chains below all came from one sample that was sequenced in a study of blood T cell repertoires in COVID-19. TCRdb's table, derived via immunoSEQ multiplex PCR, lists solely in-frame clones and lacks some. The sample yields just over 350,000 clones, 75% to 90% seen once. The sample consisted of peripheral blood. These receptors were collected from a woman in her sixties with COVID-19, enrolled during active disease.

This clone is a singleton in its sample. The chain couples TRBV4-2 to TRBJ1-5; the match to TRBD1 covers 10 bases. This CDR3 spans 17 amino acids. The V gene's germline CDR1 is LGHNA and CDR2 YNFKEQ. Losses at the gene ends were 3 bases for V and 2 bases for J; bases not matched to a gene: 7. In DNA, the CDR3 is TGTGCCAGCAGCCAGGAGACAGGGGGCAGGGGCAATCAGCCCCAGCATTTT. Its protein is CASSQETGGRGNQPQHF.

This chain connects TRBV4-2 to TRBJ1-3; perhaps TRBD1 as D (6 bases). Looked up from germline, CDR1 is LGHNA and CDR2 is YNFKEQ. Trimming stripped 0 bases from V and 0 bases from J, with 12 bases between. This CDR3 has 17 amino acids. For the CDR3, the DNA is TGTGCCAGCAGCCAAGATTTCTTAGGGGGCTCTGGAAACACCATATATTTT. This translates into CASSQDFLGGSGNTIYF.

V is TRBV10-3 and J is TRBJ2-1; 10 positions agree with TRBD1. The junction had 1 base not matched to a gene; V was cut back by 9 bases and J by 5 bases. There are 12 residues in the CDR3. Germline-derived CDR1 and CDR2 are ENHRY and SYGVKD. This chain's CDR3 is CAMGTGDNEQFF. The DNA for the CDR3 is TGTGCCATGGGGACAGGGGACAATGAGCAGTTCTTC.

The genes are TRBV27 and TRBJ2-7; 10 bases are shared with TRBD1. The CDR3 runs to 13 residues. Trimming at V came to 6 bases and at J to 6 bases, leaving 5 bases not matched to a gene. Germline V gives CDR1 MNHEY, CDR2 SMNVEV (reference sequence). CDR3 coding DNA: TGTGCCAGCAGCCGGGACAGGGGATTCGAGCAGTACTTC. Its protein product is CASSRDRGFEQYF.